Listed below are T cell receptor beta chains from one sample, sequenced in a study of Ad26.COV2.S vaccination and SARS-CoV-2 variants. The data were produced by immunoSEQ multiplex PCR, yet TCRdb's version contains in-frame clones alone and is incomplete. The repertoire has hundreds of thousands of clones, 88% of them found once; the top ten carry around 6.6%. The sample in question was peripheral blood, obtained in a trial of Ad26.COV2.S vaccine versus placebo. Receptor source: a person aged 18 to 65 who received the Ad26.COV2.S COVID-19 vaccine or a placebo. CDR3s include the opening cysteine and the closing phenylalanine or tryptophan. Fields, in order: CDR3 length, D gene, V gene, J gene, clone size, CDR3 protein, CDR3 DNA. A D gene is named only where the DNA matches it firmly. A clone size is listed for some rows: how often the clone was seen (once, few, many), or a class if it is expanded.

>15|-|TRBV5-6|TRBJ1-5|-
CASSLRIGSNQPQHF
TGTGCCAGCAGCTTGAGGATAGGGAGCAATCAGCCCCAGCATTTT
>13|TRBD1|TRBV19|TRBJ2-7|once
CASSLTGFYEQYF
TGTGCCAGTAGTTTGACAGGGTTCTACGAGCAGTACTTC
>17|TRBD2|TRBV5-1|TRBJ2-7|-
CASSLGSGTRNTYEQYF
TGCGCCAGCAGCTTGGGATCCGGGACTAGGAACACCTACGAGCAGTACTTC
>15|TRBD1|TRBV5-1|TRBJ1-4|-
CASSLAGTVNEKLFF
TGCGCCAGCAGCTTGGCCGGGACAGTTAATGAAAAACTGTTTTTT
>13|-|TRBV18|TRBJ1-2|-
CASSPQGYYGYTF
TGTGCCAGCTCACCCCAGGGGTACTATGGCTACACCTTC
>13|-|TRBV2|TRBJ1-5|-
CASSDSTNQPQHF
TGTGCCAGCAGTGATTCAACGAATCAGCCCCAGCATTTT
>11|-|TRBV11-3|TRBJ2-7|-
CASSDDYEQYF
TGTGCCAGCAGCGACGACTACGAGCAGTACTTC
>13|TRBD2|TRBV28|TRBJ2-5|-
CASSPGGRETQYF
TGTGCCAGCAGTCCGGGCGGGAGAGAGACCCAGTACTTC
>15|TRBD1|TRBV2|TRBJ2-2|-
CASSGQGLNTGELFF
TGTGCCAGCAGTGGACAGGGTTTGAACACCGGGGAGCTGTTTTTT
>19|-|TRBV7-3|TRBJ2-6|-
CASSQTPPGGSSGANVLTF
TGTGCCAGCAGCCAGACCCCCCCAGGGGGGAGCTCTGGGGCCAACGTCCTGACTTTC
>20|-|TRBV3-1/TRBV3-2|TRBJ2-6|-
CASSQDNRDRCKSGANVLTF
TGTGCCAGCAGCCAAGATAATAGGGATAGATGTAAGTCTGGGGCCAACGTCCTGACTTTC
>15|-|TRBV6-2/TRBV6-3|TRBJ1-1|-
CASSYVADLNTEAFF
TGTGCCAGCAGTTATGTGGCAGACTTGAACACTGAAGCTTTCTTT
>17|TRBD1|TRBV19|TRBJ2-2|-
CASSTGQGQANTGELFF
TGTGCCAGTAGTACGGGACAGGGGCAAGCGAACACCGGGGAGCTGTTTTTT
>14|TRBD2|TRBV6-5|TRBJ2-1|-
CASNQAGVLNEQFF
TGTGCCAGCAACCAAGCGGGAGTCCTTAATGAGCAGTTCTTC
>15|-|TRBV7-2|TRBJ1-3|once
CASSLSPGSGNTIYF
TGTGCCAGCAGCCTCTCTCCGGGCTCCGGAAACACCATATATTTT
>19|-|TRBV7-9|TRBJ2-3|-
CASRPRAGRAGGNTDTQYF
TGTGCCAGCCGCCCCAGGGCGGGACGTGCGGGCGGAAACACAGATACGCAGTATTTT
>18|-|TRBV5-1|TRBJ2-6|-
CASSPSRTDPSGANVLTF
TGCGCCAGCAGCCCAAGCAGGACAGACCCCTCTGGGGCCAACGTCCTGACTTTC
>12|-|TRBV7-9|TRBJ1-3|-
CASSISGNTIYF
TGTGCCAGCTCGATCTCTGGAAACACCATATATTTT
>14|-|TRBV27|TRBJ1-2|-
CASSLFGGDYGYTF
TGTGCCAGCAGTTTATTTGGGGGTGACTATGGCTACACCTTC
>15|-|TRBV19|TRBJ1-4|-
CASRPPGAANEKLFF
TGTGCCAGTAGACCCCCGGGGGCTGCTAATGAAAAACTGTTTTTT
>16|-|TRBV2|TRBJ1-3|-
CASSEAAAVSGNTIYF
TGTGCCAGCAGTGAGGCGGCGGCCGTCTCTGGAAACACCATATATTTT
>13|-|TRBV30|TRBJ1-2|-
CAWSVKGSYGYTF
TGTGCCTGGAGTGTAAAAGGATCGTATGGCTACACCTTC
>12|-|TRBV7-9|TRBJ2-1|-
CASSPSYNEQFF
TGTGCCAGCAGCCCATCATACAATGAGCAGTTCTTC
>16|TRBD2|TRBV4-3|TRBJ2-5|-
CASSPGRGGYQETQYF
TGCGCCAGCAGCCCTGGGCGGGGGGGTTACCAAGAGACCCAGTACTTC
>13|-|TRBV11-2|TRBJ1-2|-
CASSSGHSYGYTF
TGTGCCAGCAGCTCAGGACATTCCTATGGCTACACCTTC
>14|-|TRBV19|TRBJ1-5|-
CASTEGTSNQPQHF
TGTGCCAGTACCGAAGGGACATCAAATCAGCCCCAGCATTTT
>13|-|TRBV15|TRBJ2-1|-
CATSNRVYNEQFF
TGTGCCACCAGCAACAGGGTCTACAATGAGCAGTTCTTC
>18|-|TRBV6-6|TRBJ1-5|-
CASSGSNLRLISNQPQHF
TGTGCCAGCAGTGGATCGAACCTAAGACTGATTAGCAATCAGCCCCAGCATTTT
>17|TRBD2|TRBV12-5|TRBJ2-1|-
CASGLLPASGSWYEQFF
TGTGCTAGTGGTTTGTTGCCAGCTAGCGGGAGTTGGTATGAGCAGTTCTTC
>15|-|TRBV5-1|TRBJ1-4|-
CASSLSGSSDEKLFF
TGCGCCAGCAGCTTGTCGGGGTCCTCTGATGAAAAACTGTTTTTT
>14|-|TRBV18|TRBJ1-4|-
CASSPGATNEKLFF
TGTGCCAGCTCACCAGGGGCAACTAATGAAAAACTGTTTTTT
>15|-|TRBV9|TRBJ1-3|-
CASSARTVSGNTIYF
TGTGCCAGCAGCGCCCGGACAGTCTCTGGAAACACCATATATTTT
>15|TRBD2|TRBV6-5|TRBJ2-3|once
CASSSLAGGADTQYF
TGTGCCAGCAGTTCGCTAGCGGGGGGGGCAGATACGCAGTATTTT
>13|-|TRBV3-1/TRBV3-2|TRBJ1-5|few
CASSQDRGQPQHF
TGTGCCAGCAGCCAAGATCGGGGTCAGCCCCAGCATTTT
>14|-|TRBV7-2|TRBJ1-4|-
CASSLASGTEKLFF
TGTGCCAGCAGCTTAGCGTCTGGGACTGAAAAACTGTTTTTT
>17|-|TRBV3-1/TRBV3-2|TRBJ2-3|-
CASSRLFREGSTDTQYF
TGTGCCAGCAGCCGACTCTTTCGAGAGGGATCCACAGATACGCAGTATTTT
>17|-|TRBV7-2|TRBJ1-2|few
CASSLATASAREYGYTF
TGTGCCAGCAGCTTAGCCACAGCATCCGCACGAGAATATGGCTACACCTTC
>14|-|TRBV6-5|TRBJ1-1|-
CASSYGGQGREAFF
TGTGCCAGCAGTTACGGCGGGCAGGGTCGGGAAGCTTTCTTT
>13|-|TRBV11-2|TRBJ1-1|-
CASSLEWETEAFF
TGTGCCAGCAGCTTAGAGTGGGAGACTGAAGCTTTCTTT
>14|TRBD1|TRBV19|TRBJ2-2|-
CASRAGGAFWELFF
TGTGCCAGTAGAGCAGGGGGCGCATTCTGGGAGCTGTTTTTT
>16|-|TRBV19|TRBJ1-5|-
CASSLGQNTYNQPQHF
TGTGCCAGTAGTTTAGGACAGAACACCTACAATCAGCCCCAGCATTTT
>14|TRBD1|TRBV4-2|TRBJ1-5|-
CASSRTGGNQPQHF
TGTGCCAGCAGCCGGACAGGTGGCAATCAGCCCCAGCATTTT
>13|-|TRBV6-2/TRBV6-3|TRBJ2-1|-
CASSYQGVNEQFF
TGTGCCAGCAGTTACCAAGGAGTCAATGAGCAGTTCTTC
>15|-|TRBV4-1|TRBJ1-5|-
CASSQDLGGYQPQHF
TGCGCCAGCAGCCAAGATCTGGGGGGGTATCAGCCCCAGCATTTT
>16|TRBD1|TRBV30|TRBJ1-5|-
CAWSGGDRVGNQPQHF
TGTGCCTGGAGTGGCGGGGACAGGGTTGGCAATCAGCCCCAGCATTTT
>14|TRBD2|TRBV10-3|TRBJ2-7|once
CATMGGEADYEQYF
TGTGCCACCATGGGGGGGGAGGCCGATTACGAGCAGTACTTC
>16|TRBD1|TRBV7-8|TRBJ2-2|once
CASSTGQGGNTGELFF
TGTGCCAGCAGCACGGGACAGGGTGGGAACACCGGGGAGCTGTTTTTT
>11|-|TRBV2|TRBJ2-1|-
CASSGLNEQFF
TGTGCCAGCAGTGGGCTCAATGAGCAGTTCTTC
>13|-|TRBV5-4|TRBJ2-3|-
CASSRGTTDTQYF
TGTGCCAGCAGCCGAGGAACCACAGATACGCAGTATTTT
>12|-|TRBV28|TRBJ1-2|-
CASSLGRYGYTF
TGTGCCAGCAGTCTTGGCAGGTATGGCTACACCTTC
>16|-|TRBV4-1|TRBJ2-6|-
CASSQGWGSGANVLTF
TGCGCCAGCAGCCAAGGATGGGGGTCTGGGGCCAACGTCCTGACTTTC
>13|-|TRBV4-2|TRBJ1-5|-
CASSQDRDQPQHF
TGTGCCAGCAGCCAAGATAGGGATCAGCCCCAGCATTTT
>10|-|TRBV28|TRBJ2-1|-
CASSHNEQFF
TGTGCCAGCAGTCACAATGAGCAGTTCTTC
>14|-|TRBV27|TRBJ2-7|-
CASSFRIIESEQYF
TGTGCCAGCAGTTTCCGAATAATCGAGTCCGAGCAGTACTTC